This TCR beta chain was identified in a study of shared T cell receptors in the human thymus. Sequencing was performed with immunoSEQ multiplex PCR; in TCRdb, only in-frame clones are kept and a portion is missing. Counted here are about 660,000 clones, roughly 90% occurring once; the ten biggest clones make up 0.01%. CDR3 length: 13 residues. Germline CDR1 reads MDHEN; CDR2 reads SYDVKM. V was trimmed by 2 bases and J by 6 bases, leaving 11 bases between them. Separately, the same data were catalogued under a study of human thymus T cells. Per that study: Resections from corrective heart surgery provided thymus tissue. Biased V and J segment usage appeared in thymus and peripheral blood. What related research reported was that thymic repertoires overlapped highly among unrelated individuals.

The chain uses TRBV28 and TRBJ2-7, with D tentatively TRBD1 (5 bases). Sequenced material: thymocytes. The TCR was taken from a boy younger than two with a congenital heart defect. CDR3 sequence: CASSLAPTGEQYF. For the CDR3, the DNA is TGTGCCAGCAGTTTAGCCCCCACAGGCGAGCAGTACTTC.